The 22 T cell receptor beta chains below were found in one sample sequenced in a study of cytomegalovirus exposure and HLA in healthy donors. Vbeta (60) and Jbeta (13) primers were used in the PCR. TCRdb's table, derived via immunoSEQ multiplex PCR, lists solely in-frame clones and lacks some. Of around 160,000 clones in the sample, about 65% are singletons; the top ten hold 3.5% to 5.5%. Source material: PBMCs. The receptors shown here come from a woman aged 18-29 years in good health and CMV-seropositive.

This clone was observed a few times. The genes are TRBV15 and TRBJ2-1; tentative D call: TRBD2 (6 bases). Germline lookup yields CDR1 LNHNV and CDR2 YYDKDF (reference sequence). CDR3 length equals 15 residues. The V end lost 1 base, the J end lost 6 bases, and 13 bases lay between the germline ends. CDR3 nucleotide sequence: TGTGCCACCAGCAGAGTTGGAGGAGCGGGCAATGAGCAGTTCTTC. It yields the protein CATSRVGGAGNEQFF.

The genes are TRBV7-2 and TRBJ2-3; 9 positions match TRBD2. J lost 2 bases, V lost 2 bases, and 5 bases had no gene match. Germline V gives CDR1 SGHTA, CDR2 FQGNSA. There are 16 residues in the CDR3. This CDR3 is CASSLLAGLLTDTQYF. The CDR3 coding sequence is TGTGCCAGCAGCTTACTAGCGGGGCTGCTCACAGATACGCAGTATTTT.

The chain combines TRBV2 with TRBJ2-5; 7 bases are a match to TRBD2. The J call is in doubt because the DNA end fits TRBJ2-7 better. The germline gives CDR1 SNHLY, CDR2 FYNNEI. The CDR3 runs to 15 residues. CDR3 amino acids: CASSPTSARTYEQYF. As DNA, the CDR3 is TGTGCCAGCAGTCCTACTAGCGCCCGAACCTACGAGCAGTACTTC.

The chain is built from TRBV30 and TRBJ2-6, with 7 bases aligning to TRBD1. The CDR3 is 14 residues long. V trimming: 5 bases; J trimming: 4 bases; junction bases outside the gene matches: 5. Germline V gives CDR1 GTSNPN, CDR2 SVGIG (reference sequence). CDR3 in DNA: TGTGCCTGGGGCACAGGGGACGGGGCCAACGTCCTGACTTTC. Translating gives CAWGTGDGANVLTF.

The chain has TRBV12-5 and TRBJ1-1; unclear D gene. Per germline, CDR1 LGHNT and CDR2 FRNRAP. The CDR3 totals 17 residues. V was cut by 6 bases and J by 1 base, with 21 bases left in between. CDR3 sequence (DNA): TGTGCTAGTGGCCTCTACCGGGGTCCTGGGCGGAACACTGAAGCTTTCTTT. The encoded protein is CASGLYRGPGRNTEAFF.

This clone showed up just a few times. This CDR3 reads CASSVELGQTRGNTIYF. DNA for the CDR3: TGTGCCAGCAGCGTAGAGCTGGGACAGACCCGTGGAAACACCATATATTTT. The J gene is TRBJ1-3, the V gene TRBV9, with 7 bases lining up with TRBD1. CDR1 is SGDLS and CDR2 is YYNGEE in the germline V gene. V shed 0 bases, J shed 3 bases, and the junction held 9 bases outside the gene matches. The CDR3 extends over 17 amino acids. The entire variable domain, with the rest obtained from reference TRBV9 and TRBJ1-3, is as follows: DSGVTQTPKHLITATGQRVTLRCSPRSGDLSVYWYQQSLDQGLQFLIQYYNGEERAKGNILERFSAQQFPDLHSELNLSSLELGDSALYFCASSVELGQTRGNTIYFGEGSWLTVV.

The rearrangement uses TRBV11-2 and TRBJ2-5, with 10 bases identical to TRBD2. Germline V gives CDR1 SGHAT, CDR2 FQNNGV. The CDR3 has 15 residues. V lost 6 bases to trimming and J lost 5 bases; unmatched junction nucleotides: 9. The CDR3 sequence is CASRPSTTSGETQYF. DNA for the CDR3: TGTGCCAGCAGACCCTCGACGACTAGCGGGGAGACCCAGTACTTC.

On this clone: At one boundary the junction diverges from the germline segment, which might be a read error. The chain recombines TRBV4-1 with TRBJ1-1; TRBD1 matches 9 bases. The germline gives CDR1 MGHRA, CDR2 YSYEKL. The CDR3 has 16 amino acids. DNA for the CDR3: TGCGCCAGCGGCCAGAGGACGGGACAGGGGAACACTGAAGCTTTCTTT. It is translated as CASGQRTGQGNTEAFF.

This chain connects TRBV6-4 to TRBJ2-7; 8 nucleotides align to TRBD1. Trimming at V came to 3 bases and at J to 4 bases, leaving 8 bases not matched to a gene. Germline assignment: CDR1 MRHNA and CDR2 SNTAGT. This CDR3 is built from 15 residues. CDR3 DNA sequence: TGTGCCAGCAGTGAAGCCAACAGGGGGGAATACGAGCAGTACTTC. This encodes CASSEANRGEYEQYF.

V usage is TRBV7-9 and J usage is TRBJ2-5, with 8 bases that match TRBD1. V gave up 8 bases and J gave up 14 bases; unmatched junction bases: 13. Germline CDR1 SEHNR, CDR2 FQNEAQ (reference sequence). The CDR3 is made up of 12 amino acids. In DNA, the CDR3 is TGTGCCAGCCGTACAGAGGGGGACAGGCAATACTTC. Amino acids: CASRTEGDRQYF.

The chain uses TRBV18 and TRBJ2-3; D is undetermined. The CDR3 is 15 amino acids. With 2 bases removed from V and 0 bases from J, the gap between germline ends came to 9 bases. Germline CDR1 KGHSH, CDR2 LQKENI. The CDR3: CASSPRAPSTDTQYF. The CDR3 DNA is TGTGCCAGCTCACCAAGAGCGCCTAGCACAGATACGCAGTATTTT. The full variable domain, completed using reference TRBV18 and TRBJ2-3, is NAGVMQNPRHLVRRRGQEARLRCSPMKGHSHVYWYRQLPEEGLKFMVYLQKENIIDESGMPKERFSAEFPKEGPSILRIQQVVRGDSAAYFCASSPRAPSTDTQYFGPGTRLTVL.

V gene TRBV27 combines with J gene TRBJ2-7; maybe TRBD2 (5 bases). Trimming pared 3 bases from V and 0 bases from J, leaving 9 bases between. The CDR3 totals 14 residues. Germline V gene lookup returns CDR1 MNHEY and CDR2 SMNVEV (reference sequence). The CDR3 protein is CASSFGLSSYEQYF. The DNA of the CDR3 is TGTGCCAGCAGTTTTGGACTTTCCTCCTACGAGCAGTACTTC.

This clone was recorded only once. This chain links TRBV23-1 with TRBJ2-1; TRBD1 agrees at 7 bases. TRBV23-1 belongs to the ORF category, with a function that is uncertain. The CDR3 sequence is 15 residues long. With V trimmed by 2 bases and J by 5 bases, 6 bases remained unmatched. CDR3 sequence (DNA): TGCGCCAGCAGTCAAAAAACAGGGGTAAACAATGAGCAGTTCTTC. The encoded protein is CASSQKTGVNNEQFF.

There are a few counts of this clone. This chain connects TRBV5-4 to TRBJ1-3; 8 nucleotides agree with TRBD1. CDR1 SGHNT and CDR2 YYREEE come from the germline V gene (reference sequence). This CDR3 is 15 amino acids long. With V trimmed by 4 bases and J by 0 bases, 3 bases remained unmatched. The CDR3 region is CASSPQGASGNTIYF. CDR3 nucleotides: TGTGCCAGCAGCCCCCAGGGGGCCTCTGGAAACACCATATATTTT.

As DNA, the CDR3 is TGTGCCAGCAGCTTAAAGGGGGCAGATACGCAGTATTTT. Translated: CASSLKGADTQYF. The chain links TRBV11-2 to TRBJ2-3, with a possible D match to TRBD1 (6 bases). The V and J ends lost 2 bases and 4 bases respectively, with 7 bases between them. This CDR3 has 13 residues. Germline CDR1 reads SGHAT; CDR2 reads FQNNGV. The full variable domain, its missing parts supplied by reference TRBV11-2 and TRBJ2-3, is EAGVAQSPRYKIIEKRQSVAFWCNPISGHATLYWYQQILGQGPKLLIQFQNNGVVDDSQLPKDRFSAERLKGVDSTLKIQPAKLEDSAVYLCASSLKGADTQYFGPGTRLTVL.

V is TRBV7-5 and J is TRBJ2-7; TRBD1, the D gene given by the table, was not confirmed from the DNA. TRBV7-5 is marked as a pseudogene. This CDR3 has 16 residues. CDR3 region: CARSLGLQQARRQQYF. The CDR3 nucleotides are TGTGCCAGAAGCTTAGGTTTGCAACAGGCACGAAGACAGCAGTACTTC.

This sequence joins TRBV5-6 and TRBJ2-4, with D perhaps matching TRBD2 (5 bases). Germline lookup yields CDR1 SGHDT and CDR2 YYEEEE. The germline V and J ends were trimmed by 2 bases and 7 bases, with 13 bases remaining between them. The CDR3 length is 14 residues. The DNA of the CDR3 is TGTGCCAGCAGCTTAAAACTGACGGGGAACATTCAGTACTTC. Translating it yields CASSLKLTGNIQYF.

The CDR3 coding sequence is TGCAGCGCCGACAGTAACTATGGCTACACCTTC. It encodes CSADSNYGYTF. The chain uses TRBV29-1 and TRBJ1-2; weak D call: TRBD1 (5 bases). Germline lookup yields CDR1 SQVTM and CDR2 ANQGSEA. The CDR3 loop spans 11 amino acids. V lost 7 bases to trimming and J lost 1 base, with 7 bases between them.

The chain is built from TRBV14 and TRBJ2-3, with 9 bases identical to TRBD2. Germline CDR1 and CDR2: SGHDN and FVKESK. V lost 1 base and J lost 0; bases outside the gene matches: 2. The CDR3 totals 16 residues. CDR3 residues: CASSQGAGGSTDTQYF. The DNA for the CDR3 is TGTGCCAGCAGCCAAGGTGCGGGGGGGAGCACAGATACGCAGTATTTT.

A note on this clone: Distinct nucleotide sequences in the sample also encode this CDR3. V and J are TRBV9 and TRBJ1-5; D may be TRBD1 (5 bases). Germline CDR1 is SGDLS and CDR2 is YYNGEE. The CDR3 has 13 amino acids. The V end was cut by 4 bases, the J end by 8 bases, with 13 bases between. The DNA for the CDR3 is TGTGCCAGCAGCCTGCAAGGGGAGGAGCCCCAGCATTTT. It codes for CASSLQGEEPQHF.

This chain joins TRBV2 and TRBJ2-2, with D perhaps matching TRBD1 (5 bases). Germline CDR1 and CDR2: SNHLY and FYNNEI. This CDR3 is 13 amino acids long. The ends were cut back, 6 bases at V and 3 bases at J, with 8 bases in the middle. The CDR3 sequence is CASRQVDTGELFF. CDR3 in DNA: TGTGCCAGCAGACAGGTTGACACCGGGGAGCTGTTTTTT.

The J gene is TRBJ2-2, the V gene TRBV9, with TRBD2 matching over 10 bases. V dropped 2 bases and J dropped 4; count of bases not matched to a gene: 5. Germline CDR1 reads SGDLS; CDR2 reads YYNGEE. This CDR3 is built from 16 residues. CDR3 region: CASSVPGLAATGELFF. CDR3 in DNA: TGTGCCAGCAGCGTCCCAGGACTAGCGGCCACCGGGGAGCTGTTTTTT.